These 22 T cell receptor beta chains originate from one sample sequenced in a study of cytomegalovirus exposure and HLA in healthy donors. The PCR made use of 60 Vbeta and 13 Jbeta primers. Produced via immunoSEQ multiplex PCR; TCRdb's table is partial and in-frame only. The sample shows 250,000 or so clones, 80% to 95% of them seen only once. Sample: PBMCs. The receptors derive from a girl aged 2 to 10 in good health and CMV-seronegative.

V and J are TRBV28 and TRBJ1-1, with 8 bases that match TRBD1. The CDR3 sequence is 14 residues long. With V trimmed by 8 bases and J by 6 bases, 11 bases remained unmatched. Germline CDR1 reads MDHEN; CDR2 reads SYDVKM. The CDR3: CASQGQGELAEAFF. CDR3 nucleotide sequence: TGTGCCAGCCAAGGACAGGGAGAATTGGCTGAAGCTTTCTTT.

This clone is a singleton in its sample. The rearrangement joins TRBV5-4 to TRBJ1-6, with TRBD1 matching 7 bases. Germline CDR1 is SGHNT and CDR2 is YYREEE (reference sequence). The CDR3 totals 14 residues. With 4 bases clipped from V and 5 bases from J, the junction kept 3 bases outside the gene matches. The CDR3 coding sequence is TGTGCCAGCAGCCACGACAGGGATAATTCACCCCTCCACTTT. This gives the protein CASSHDRDNSPLHF.

The rearrangement links TRBV15 to TRBJ2-7; TRBD2 might be the D (5 bases). There are 14 residues in the CDR3. V lost 1 base, J lost 3 bases, and 10 bases lay in between. Germline V gene data show CDR1 as LNHNV and CDR2 as YYDKDF (reference sequence). The CDR3 bases are TGTGCCACCAGCAGAGGCGGCGGGTACTACGAGCAGTACTTC. As protein: CATSRGGGYYEQYF.

The chain employs TRBV29-1 and TRBJ2-1; 7 bases are a match to TRBD1. Germline CDR1 is SQVTM and CDR2 is ANQGSEA. The CDR3 contains 16 residues. The V and J ends lost 7 bases and 8 bases, in that order; junction bases with no gene match: 20. The CDR3 region is CSAQGENRALLDEQFF. The CDR3 coding sequence is TGCAGCGCTCAGGGGGAGAACAGGGCTCTACTAGATGAGCAGTTCTTC.

The chain links TRBV7-8 to TRBJ2-1, with a possible D match to TRBD2 (5 bases). The V end was cut by 3 bases, the J end by 9 bases, with 9 bases between. This CDR3 comprises 12 residues. Germline-derived CDR1 and CDR2 are SGHVS and FQNEAQ. The CDR3 loop is CASSFRAGEQFF. CDR3 DNA: TGTGCCAGCAGCTTTCGGGCGGGTGAGCAGTTCTTC.

The chain uses TRBV27 and TRBJ1-1; TRBD1 is a possible D gene (5 bases). The germline V gene encodes CDR1 MNHEY and CDR2 SMNVEV (reference sequence). Trimming took off 0 bases at V and 4 bases at J, with 9 bases between the two ends. CDR3 length: 14 amino acids. This chain's CDR3 is CASSLSQVRTEAFF. CDR3 coding DNA: TGTGCCAGCAGTTTATCACAGGTACGCACTGAAGCTTTCTTT.

V usage is TRBV18 and J usage is TRBJ2-7; tentative D call: TRBD2 (6 bases). Per the germline V gene, CDR1 is KGHSH and CDR2 is LQKENI. V lost 3 bases, J lost 2 bases, and 11 bases lay in between. CDR3 length: 14 residues. In nucleotides, the CDR3 is TGTGCCAGCTCACCGCAGGGACTTCCCTACGAGCAGTACTTC. It is translated as CASSPQGLPYEQYF.

The CDR3 loop reads CASSPTGGNTEAFF. The CDR3 region has the DNA TGTGCCAGCAGTCCGACAGGGGGGAACACTGAAGCTTTCTTT. The chain uses TRBV6-1 and TRBJ1-1, with 9 bases fitting TRBD1. The germline gives CDR1 MNHNS, CDR2 SASEGT. With V trimmed by 5 bases and J by 1 base, 2 bases remained unmatched. CDR3 length: 14 residues.

This clone was counted once. J is TRBJ2-7 and V is TRBV5-1; 9 positions match TRBD2. CDR1 and CDR2 (germline): SGHRS, YFSETQ. Trimming at V came to 4 bases and at J to 3 bases, leaving 8 bases not matched to a gene. CDR3 length equals 15 residues. CDR3 nucleotide sequence: TGCGCCAGCAGCCCGGCGGGGGGGCTCAACTACGAGCAGTACTTC. It translates to CASSPAGGLNYEQYF.

CDR3 sequence (DNA): TGTGCCAGCAGGGAAGGCTCACGTCGGAGCGGCTACACCTTC. This codes for CASREGSRRSGYTF. The chain couples TRBV6-5 to TRBJ1-2; D unclear. The germline gives CDR1 MNHEY, CDR2 SVGAGI. Deletions cut 6 bases from V and 8 bases from J, with 19 bases between. This CDR3 is 14 amino acids long.

The CDR3 DNA reads as TGTGCCAGCAGTGAGTATGAGGAGGTCAATCAGCCCCAGCATTTT. It is translated as CASSEYEEVNQPQHF. V and J are TRBV6-1 and TRBJ1-5; no clear D. This CDR3 spans 15 amino acids. Germline-derived CDR1 and CDR2 are MNHNS and SASEGT. Trimming shortened V by 3 bases and J by 3 bases, and 12 bases separated the two germline ends.

The chain uses TRBV28 and TRBJ2-1, with a tentative D call TRBD2 (6 bases). V was shortened by 6 bases and J by 9 bases, with 9 bases between the two germline ends. The germline V gene has CDR1 MDHEN and CDR2 SYDVKM. The CDR3 contains 11 residues. The CDR3 coding sequence is TGTGCCAGCAGGCGGAGGGGTGAGCAGTTCTTC. Translating gives CASRRRGEQFF. The full variable domain, completed using reference TRBV28 and TRBJ2-1, is DVKVTQSSRYLVKRTGEKVFLECVQDMDHENMFWYRQDPGLGLRLIYFSYDVKMKEKGDIPEGYSVSREKKERFSLILESASTNQTSMYLCASRRRGEQFFGPGTRLTVL.

The chain has TRBV9 and TRBJ2-1; D gene ambiguous. This CDR3 contains 13 residues. From germline, CDR1 is SGDLS and CDR2 YYNGEE. V dropped 4 bases and J dropped 10 bases, with 15 bases sitting between them. The CDR3 sequence: CASSRTLGVEQFF. The CDR3 region has the DNA TGTGCCAGCAGCCGTACCTTGGGCGTCGAGCAGTTCTTC.

This chain joins TRBV5-1 and TRBJ2-1; TRBD2 matches at 12 bases. The junction had 2 bases not matched to a gene; V was cut back by 3 bases and J by 10 bases. CDR1 SGHRS and CDR2 YFSETQ come from the germline V gene. This CDR3 has 13 amino acids. CDR3 sequence (DNA): TGCGCCAGCAGCTCAGGACTAGCGGGGGAGCAGTTCTTC. Its protein product is CASSSGLAGEQFF.

The sample holds one count of this clone. This chain connects TRBV28 to TRBJ2-5; 11 nucleotides match TRBD1. The CDR3 is made up of 16 amino acids. With 4 bases clipped from V and 4 bases from J, the junction kept 8 bases outside the gene matches. Per germline, CDR1 MDHEN and CDR2 SYDVKM. The CDR3 reads CASSSPGTGGRETQYF. The CDR3, as DNA: TGTGCCAGCAGTTCGCCCGGGACAGGGGGGAGAGAGACCCAGTACTTC. Filled out from reference TRBV28 and TRBJ2-5, the complete variable domain reads DVKVTQSSRYLVKRTGEKVFLECVQDMDHENMFWYRQDPGLGLRLIYFSYDVKMKEKGDIPEGYSVSREKKERFSLILESASTNQTSMYLCASSSPGTGGRETQYFGPGTRLLVL.

This clone appeared a single time. This sequence joins TRBV9 and TRBJ2-7; 8 bases map to TRBD2. V was pared by 3 bases and J by 3 bases, with 8 bases of the junction left unmatched. The V gene's germline CDR1 is SGDLS and CDR2 YYNGEE. This CDR3 has 15 residues. The DNA of the CDR3 is TGTGCCAGCAGCGCCGGGGGGGACACAAACTACGAGCAGTACTTC. It codes for CASSAGGDTNYEQYF.

This clone was seen only once. The rearrangement joins TRBV5-6 to TRBJ2-5, with D possibly matching TRBD2 (6 bases). CDR1 is SGHDT, CDR2 YYEEEE, per germline. This CDR3 has 16 residues. Between the trimmed V and J ends, which lost 1 base and 1 base, there was a span of 14 bases. The CDR3 here is CASSLRRGEPQETQYF. In DNA, the CDR3 is TGTGCCAGCAGCTTGCGTCGCGGGGAGCCCCAAGAGACCCAGTACTTC. Full variable domain (missing parts from reference TRBV5-6 and TRBJ2-5): DAGVTQSPTHLIKTRGQQVTLRCSPKSGHDTVSWYQQALGQGPQFIFQYYEEEERQRGNFPDRFSGHQFPNYSSELNVNALLLGDSALYLCASSLRRGEPQETQYFGPGTRLLVL.

CDR3 in DNA: TGTGCCAGCAGCTTCGGGAAGAACACTGAAGCTTTCTTT. Translating gives CASSFGKNTEAFF. This chain connects TRBV7-9 to TRBJ1-1, with no clear D. The CDR3 contains 13 residues. The germline gives CDR1 SEHNR, CDR2 FQNEAQ (reference sequence). The V end lost 3 bases, the J end lost 1 base, and 6 bases lay between the germline ends. The full variable domain, rest sourced from reference TRBV7-9 and TRBJ1-1, is DTGVSQNPRHKITKRGQNVTFRCDPISEHNRLYWYRQTLGQGPEFLTYFQNEAQLEKSRLLSDRFSAERPKGSFSTLEIQRTEQGDSAMYLCASSFGKNTEAFFGQGTRLTVV.

This sequence joins TRBV2 and TRBJ2-7; TRBD2 aligns across 7 bases. Germline CDR1 and CDR2: SNHLY and FYNNEI. The J segment lost 6 bases and the V segment lost 8 bases, leaving 7 bases of the junction unmatched. The CDR3 is made up of 12 amino acids. The CDR3 DNA is TGTGCCAGCGGGAATTGGGGGGGCGAGCAGTACTTC. Its protein is CASGNWGGEQYF.

This sequence joins TRBV27 and TRBJ1-1, with unresolved D. V lost 3 bases to trimming and J lost 1 base, with 6 bases between them. Germline-derived CDR1 and CDR2 are MNHEY and SMNVEV (reference sequence). This CDR3 region has 13 residues. The CDR3 reads CASSLVRNTEAFF. The CDR3 DNA reads TGTGCCAGCAGTTTGGTTAGGAACACTGAAGCTTTCTTT.

V gene TRBV6-5 combines with J gene TRBJ2-7; D is unclear. CDR3 length: 12 amino acids. V lost 6 bases, J lost 5 bases, and 11 bases lay in between. Germline lookup yields CDR1 MNHEY and CDR2 SVGAGI. The CDR3 is CASSSVPHEQYF. In DNA, the CDR3 is TGTGCCAGCAGCTCGGTTCCCCACGAGCAGTACTTC.

CDR3 nucleotides: TGTGCCAGCAGCCCCTATCTTCTACAAGAGACCCAGTACTTC. Translated: CASSPYLLQETQYF. The rearrangement links TRBV14 to TRBJ2-5; D is unclear. Germline lookup yields CDR1 SGHDN and CDR2 FVKESK. V lost 4 bases and J 2 bases, leaving 11 bases between the germline ends. The CDR3 loop spans 14 amino acids.